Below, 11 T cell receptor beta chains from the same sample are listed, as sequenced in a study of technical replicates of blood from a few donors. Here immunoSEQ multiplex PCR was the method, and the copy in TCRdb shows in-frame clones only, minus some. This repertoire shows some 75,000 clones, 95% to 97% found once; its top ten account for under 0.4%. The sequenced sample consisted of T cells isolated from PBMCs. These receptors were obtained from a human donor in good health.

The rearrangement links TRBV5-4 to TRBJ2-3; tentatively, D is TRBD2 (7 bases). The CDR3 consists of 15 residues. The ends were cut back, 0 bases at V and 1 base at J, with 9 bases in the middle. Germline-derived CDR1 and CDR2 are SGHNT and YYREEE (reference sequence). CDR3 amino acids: CASSLDGGRTDTQYF. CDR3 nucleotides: TGTGCCAGCAGCTTGGACGGGGGGCGCACAGATACGCAGTATTTT.

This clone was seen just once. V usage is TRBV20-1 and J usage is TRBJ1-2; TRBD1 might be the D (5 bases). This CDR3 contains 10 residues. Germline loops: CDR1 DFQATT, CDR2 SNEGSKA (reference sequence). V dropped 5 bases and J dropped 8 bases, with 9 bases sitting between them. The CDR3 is CSASGNGYTF. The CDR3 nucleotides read TGCAGTGCTTCAGGGAACGGCTACACCTTC.

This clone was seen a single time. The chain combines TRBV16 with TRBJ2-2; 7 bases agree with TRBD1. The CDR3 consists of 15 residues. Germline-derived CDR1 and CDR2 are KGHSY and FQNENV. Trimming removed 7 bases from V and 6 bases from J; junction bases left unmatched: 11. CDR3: CASTKTGSYSGELFF. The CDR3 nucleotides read TGTGCCAGCACCAAGACAGGGTCGTACTCCGGGGAGCTGTTTTTT.

Here the CDR3 reads CASSSRGGRYHNEQFF. CDR3 DNA: TGTGCCAGCAGTTCCCGGGGGGGGAGATACCACAATGAGCAGTTCTTC. V gene TRBV28 combines with J gene TRBJ2-1; 8 bases are shared with TRBD2. Trimming at V came to 4 bases and at J to 5 bases, leaving 10 bases not matched to a gene. Germline V gives CDR1 MDHEN, CDR2 SYDVKM. CDR3 length equals 16 residues.

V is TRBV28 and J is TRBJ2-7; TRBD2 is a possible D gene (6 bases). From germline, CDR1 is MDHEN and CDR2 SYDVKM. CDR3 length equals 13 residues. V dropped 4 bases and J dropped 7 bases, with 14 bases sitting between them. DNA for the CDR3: TGTGCCAGCAGTTGGCCGGGACTCTGGGAGCAGTACTTC. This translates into CASSWPGLWEQYF.

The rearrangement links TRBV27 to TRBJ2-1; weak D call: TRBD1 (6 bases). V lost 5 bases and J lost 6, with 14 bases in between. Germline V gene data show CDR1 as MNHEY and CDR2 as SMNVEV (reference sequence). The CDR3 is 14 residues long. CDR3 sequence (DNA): TGTGCCAGCAGTGCGCTAGGGGGAATCAATGAGCAGTTCTTC. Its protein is CASSALGGINEQFF.

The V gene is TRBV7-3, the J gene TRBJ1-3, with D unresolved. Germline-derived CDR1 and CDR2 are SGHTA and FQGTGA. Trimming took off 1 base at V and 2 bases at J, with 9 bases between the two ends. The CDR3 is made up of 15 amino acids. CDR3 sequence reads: CASSLKAGAGNTIYF. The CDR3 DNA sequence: TGTGCCAGCAGCTTAAAGGCGGGCGCTGGAAACACCATATATTTT.

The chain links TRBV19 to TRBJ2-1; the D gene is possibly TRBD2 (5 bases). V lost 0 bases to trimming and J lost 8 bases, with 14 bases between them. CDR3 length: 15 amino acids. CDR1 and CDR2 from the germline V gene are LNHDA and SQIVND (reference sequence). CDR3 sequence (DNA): TGTGCCAGTAGTATAGATGTTGGGATGGGAGATGAGCAGTTCTTC. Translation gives CASSIDVGMGDEQFF.

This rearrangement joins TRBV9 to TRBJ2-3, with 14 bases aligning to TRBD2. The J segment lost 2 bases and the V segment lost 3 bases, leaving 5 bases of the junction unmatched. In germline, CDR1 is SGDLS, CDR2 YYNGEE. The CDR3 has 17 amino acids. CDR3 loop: CASSAMTSGRATDTQYF. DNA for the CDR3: TGTGCCAGCAGCGCCATGACTAGCGGGAGGGCCACAGATACGCAGTATTTT.

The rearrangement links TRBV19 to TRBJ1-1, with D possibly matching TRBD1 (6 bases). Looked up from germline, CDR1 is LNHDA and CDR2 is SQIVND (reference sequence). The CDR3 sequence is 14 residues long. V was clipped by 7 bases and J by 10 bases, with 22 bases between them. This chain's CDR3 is CASNQKPGVVLAFF. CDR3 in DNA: TGTGCCAGTAACCAAAAACCAGGGGTAGTTTTAGCTTTCTTT. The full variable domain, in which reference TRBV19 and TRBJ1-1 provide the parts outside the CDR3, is DGGITQSPKYLFRKEGQNVTLSCEQNLNHDAMYWYRQDPGQGLRLIYYSQIVNDFQKGDIAEGYSVSREKKESFPLTVTSAQKNPTAFYLCASNQKPGVVLAFFGQGTRLTVV.

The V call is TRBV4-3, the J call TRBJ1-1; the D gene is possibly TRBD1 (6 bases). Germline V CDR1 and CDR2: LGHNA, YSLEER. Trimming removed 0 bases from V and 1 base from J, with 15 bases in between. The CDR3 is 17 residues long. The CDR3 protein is CASSQDMRGRPNTEAFF. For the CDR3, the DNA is TGCGCCAGCAGCCAAGATATGCGGGGGCGACCGAACACTGAAGCTTTCTTT.